The clone carrying this T cell receptor (beta chain) was recorded a few times. As yet, its antigen is unknown. This sample was taken from a study of shared clonotypes between healthy human individuals. Study details: Three plates each covered CD4 naive and memory; CD8 naive two, CD8 memory one.

Libraries were prepared by immunoSEQ multiplex PCR; TCRdb keeps only in-frame clonotypes and omits some of them. The sample has roughly 500,000 clones, approximately 95% seen once. Study-level findings and limits: Few donors limited the genetic and exposure-history diversity represented. Although depth was large, rarefaction showed that sequencing of the sorted subsets was incomplete. In general, naive subsets displayed greater estimated richness than memory subsets did.

The sample taken for sequencing was naive CD4+ T cells sorted from blood. Specified subset: CD45RA+ positively selected. The clonotype comes from a woman younger than 45 in good health.

As DNA, the CDR3 is TGTGCCAGCAGCTTAGGGCGGGGACTGGACTACCAAGAGACCCAGTACTTC. The encoded protein is CASSLGRGLDYQETQYF. The chain employs TRBV7-9 and TRBJ2-5, with D perhaps matching TRBD2 (6 bases). Trimming left V 1 base short and J 0 bases short, with 15 bases between. This CDR3 comprises 17 residues. The germline gives CDR1 SEHNR, CDR2 FQNEAQ (reference sequence).